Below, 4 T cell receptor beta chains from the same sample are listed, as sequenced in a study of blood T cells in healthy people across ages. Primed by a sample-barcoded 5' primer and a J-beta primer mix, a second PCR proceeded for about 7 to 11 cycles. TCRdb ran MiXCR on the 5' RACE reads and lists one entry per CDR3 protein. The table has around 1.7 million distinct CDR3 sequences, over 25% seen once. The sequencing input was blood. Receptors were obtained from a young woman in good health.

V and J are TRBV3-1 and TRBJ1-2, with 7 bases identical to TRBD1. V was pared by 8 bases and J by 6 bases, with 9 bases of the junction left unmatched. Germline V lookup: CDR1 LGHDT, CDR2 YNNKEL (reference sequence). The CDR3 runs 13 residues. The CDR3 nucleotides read TGTGCCAGCCGAACAATGGGGACAGATGGCTACACCTTC. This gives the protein CASRTMGTDGYTF.

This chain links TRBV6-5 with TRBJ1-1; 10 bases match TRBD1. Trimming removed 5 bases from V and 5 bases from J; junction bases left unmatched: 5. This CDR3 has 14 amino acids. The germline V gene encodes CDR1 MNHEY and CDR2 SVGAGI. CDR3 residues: CASSTGTGETEAFF. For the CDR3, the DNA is TGTGCCAGCAGTACCGGGACAGGGGAAACTGAAGCTTTCTTT.

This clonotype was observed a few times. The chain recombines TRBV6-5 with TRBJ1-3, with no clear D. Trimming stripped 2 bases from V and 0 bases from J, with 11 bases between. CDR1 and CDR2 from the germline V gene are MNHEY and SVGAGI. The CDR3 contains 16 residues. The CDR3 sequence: CASSYGGYSSGNTIYF. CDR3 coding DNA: TGTGCCAGCAGTTACGGCGGTTACAGCTCTGGAAACACCATATATTTT.

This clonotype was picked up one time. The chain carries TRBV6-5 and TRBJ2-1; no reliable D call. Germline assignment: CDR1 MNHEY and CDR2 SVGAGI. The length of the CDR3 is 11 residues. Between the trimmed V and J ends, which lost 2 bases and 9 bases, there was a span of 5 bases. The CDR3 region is CASSYGIEQFF. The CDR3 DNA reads TGTGCCAGCAGTTACGGAATTGAGCAGTTCTTC.